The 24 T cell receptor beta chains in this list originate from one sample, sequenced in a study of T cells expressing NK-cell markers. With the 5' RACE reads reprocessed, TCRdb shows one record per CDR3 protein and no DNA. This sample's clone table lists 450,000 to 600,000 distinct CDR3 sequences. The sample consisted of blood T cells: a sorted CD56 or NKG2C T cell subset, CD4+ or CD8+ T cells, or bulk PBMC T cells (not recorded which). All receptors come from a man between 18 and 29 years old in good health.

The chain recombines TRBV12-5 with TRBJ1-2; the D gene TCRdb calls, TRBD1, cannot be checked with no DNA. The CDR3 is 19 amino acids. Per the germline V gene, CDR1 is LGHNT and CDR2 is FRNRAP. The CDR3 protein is CASGLVPVLGTYHNYGYTF.

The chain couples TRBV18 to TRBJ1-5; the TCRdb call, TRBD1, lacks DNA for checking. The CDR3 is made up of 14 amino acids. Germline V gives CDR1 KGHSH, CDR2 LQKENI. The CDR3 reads CASSPGTADQPQHF.

CDR3 amino acids: CASSVGTANEKLFF. The rearrangement uses TRBV9 and TRBJ1-4. CDR3 length equals 14 residues. Looked up from germline, CDR1 is SGDLS and CDR2 is YYNGEE. The whole variable domain, remainder taken from reference TRBV9 and TRBJ1-4, is DSGVTQTPKHLITATGQRVTLRCSPRSGDLSVYWYQQSLDQGLQFLIQYYNGEERAKGNILERFSAQQFPDLHSELNLSSLELGDSALYFCASSVGTANEKLFFGSGTQLSVL.

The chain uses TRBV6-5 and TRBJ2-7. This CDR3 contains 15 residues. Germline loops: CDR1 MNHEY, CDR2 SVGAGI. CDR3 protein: CASSYSGETYYEQYF.

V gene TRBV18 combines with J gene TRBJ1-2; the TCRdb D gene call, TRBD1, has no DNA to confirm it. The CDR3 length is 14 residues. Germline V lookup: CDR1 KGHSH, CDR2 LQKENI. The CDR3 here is CASSPVDSPYGYTF.

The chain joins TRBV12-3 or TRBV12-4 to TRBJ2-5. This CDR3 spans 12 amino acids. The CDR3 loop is CASSFVEETQYF.

CDR3 residues: CASSSGLKVFF. The chain has TRBV11-2 and TRBJ2-1; there is no DNA to check the TCRdb D call of TRBD1. The germline CDR1 and CDR2 sequences are SGHAT and FQNNGV. This CDR3 contains 11 residues.

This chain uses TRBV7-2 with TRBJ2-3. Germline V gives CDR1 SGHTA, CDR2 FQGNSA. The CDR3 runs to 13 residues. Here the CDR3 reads CASSPITADTQYF.

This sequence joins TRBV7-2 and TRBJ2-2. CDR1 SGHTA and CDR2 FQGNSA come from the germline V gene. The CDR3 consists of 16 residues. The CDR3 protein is CASSPGDFLNTGELFF.

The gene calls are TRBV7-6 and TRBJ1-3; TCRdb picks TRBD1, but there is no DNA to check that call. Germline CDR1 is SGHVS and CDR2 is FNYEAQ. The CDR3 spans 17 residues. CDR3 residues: CASSGGTGTVSGNTIYF.

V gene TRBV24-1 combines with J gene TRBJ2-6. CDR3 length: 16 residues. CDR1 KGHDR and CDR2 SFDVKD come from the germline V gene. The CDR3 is CATSDFRGLGANVLTF.

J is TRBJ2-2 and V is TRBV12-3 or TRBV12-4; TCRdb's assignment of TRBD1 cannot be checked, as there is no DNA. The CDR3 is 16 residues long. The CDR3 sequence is CASSLVPGGVTGELFF.

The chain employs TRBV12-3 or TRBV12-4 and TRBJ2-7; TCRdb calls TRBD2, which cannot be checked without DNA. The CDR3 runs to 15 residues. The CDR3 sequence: CASSFVAGGSYEQYF.

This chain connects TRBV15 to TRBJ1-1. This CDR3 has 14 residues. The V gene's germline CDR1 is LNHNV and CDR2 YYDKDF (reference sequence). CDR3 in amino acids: CATRVGGPGSEAFF. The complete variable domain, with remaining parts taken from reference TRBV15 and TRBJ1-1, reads DAMVIQNPRYQVTQFGKPVTLSCSQTLNHNVMYWYQQKSSQAPKLLFHYYDKDFNNEADTPDNFQSRRPNTSFCFLDIRSPGLGDTAMYLCATRVGGPGSEAFFGQGTRLTVV.

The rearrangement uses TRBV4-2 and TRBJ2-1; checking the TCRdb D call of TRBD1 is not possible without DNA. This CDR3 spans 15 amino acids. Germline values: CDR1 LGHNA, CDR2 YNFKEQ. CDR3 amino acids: CASSQEYQDSTEQFF.

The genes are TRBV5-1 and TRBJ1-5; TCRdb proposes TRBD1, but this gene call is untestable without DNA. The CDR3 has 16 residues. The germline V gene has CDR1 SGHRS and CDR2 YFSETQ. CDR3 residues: CASSSLDKEGNQPQHF.

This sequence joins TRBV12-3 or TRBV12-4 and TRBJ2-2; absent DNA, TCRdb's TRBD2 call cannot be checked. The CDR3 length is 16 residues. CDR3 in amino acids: CASSPRSRVDTGELFF.

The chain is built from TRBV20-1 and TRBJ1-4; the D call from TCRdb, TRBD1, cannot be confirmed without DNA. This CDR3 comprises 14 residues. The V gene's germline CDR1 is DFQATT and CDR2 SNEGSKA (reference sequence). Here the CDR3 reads CSARVTGSNEKLFF.

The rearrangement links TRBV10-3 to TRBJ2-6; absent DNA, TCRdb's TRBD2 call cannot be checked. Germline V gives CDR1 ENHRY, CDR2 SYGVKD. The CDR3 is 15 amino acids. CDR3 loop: CAIGAGVAGANVLTF.

CDR3: CASSPGEETQYF. The rearrangement links TRBV12-3 or TRBV12-4 to TRBJ2-5; lacking DNA, the TRBD1 call made by TCRdb goes unchecked. CDR3 length: 12 residues.

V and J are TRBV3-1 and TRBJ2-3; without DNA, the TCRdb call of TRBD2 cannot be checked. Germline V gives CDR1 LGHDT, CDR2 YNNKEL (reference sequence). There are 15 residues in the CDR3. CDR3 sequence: CASSQVQGGTDTQYF.

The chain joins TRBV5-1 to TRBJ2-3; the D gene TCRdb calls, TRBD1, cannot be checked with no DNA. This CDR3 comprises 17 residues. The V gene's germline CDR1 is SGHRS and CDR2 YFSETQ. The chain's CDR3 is CASSSLPGGSSTDTQYF.

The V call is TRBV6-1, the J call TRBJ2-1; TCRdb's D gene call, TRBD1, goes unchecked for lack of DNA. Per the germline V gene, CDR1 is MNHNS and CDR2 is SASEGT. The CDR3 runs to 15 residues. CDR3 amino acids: CASSKTGVSYNEQFF.

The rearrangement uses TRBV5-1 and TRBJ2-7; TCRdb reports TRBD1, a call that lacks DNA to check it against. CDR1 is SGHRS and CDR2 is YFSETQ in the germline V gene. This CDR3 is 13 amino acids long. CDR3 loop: CASSYQGSHEQYF.